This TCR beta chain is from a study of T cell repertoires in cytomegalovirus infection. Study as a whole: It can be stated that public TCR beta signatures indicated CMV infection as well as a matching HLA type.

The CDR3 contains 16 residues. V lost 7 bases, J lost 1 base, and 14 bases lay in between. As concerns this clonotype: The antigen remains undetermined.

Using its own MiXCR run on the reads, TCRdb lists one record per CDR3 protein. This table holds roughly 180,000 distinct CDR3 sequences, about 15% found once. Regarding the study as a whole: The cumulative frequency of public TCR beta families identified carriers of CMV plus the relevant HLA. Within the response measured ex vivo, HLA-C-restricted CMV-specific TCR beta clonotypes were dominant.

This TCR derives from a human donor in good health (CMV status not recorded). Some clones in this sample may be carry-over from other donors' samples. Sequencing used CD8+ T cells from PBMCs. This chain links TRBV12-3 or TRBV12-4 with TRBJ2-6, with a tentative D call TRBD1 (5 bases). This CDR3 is CASTTPGPSGANVLTF. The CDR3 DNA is TGTGCCAGCACCACTCCAGGGCCATCTGGGGCCAACGTCCTGACTTTC.